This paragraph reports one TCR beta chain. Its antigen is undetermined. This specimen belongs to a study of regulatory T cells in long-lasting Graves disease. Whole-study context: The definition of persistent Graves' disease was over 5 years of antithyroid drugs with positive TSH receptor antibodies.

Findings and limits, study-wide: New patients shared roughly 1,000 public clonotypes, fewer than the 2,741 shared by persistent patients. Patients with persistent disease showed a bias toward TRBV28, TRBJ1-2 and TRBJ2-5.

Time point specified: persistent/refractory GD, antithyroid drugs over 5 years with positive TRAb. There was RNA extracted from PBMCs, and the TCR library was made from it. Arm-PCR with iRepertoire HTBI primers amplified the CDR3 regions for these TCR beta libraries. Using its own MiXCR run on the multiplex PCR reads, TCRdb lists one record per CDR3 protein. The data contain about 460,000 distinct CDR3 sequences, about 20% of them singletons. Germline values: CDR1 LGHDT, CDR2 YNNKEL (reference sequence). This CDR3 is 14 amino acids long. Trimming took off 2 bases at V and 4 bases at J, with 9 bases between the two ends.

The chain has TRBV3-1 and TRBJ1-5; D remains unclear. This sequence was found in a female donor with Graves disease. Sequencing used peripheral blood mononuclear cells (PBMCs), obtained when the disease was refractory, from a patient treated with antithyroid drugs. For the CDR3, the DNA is TGTGCCAGCAGCCAAAACCTGGGAAATCAGCCCCAGCATTTT. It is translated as CASSQNLGNQPQHF. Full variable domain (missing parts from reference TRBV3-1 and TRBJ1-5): DTAVSQTPKYLVTQMGNDKSIKCEQNLGHDTMYWYKQDSKKFLKIMFSYNNKELIINETVPNRFSPKSPDKAHLNLHINSLELGDSAVYFCASSQNLGNQPQHFGDGTRLSIL.